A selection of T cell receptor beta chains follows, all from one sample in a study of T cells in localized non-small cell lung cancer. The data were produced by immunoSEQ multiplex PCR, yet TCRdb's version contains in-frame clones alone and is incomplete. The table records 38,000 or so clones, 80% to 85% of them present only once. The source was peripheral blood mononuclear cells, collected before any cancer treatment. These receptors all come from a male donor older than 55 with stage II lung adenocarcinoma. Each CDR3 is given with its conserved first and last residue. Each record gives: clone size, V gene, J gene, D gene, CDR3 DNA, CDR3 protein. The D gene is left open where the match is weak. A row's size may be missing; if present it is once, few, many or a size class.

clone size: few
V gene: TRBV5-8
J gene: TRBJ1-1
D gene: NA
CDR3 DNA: TGTGCCAGCACGTTACTGAACACTGAAGCTTTCTTT
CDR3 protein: CASTLLNTEAFF

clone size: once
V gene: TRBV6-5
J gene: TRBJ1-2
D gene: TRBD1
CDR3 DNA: TGTGCCAGCAGTTACGGGACAGAGACGGGCTACACCTTC
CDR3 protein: CASSYGTETGYTF

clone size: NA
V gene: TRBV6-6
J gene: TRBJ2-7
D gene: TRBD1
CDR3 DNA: TGTGCCAGCAGTACAGGGGGCTACGAGCAGTACTTC
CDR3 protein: CASSTGGYEQYF

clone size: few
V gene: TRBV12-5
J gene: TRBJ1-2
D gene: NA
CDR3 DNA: TGTGCTAGTGGTTTGGTACCGCAGGGATTCAGAAGCGGCTACACCTTC
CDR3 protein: CASGLVPQGFRSGYTF

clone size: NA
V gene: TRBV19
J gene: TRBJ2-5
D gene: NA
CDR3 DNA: TGTGCCAGTAGTATTACAGGGCTGGAGACCCAGTACTTC
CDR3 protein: CASSITGLETQYF

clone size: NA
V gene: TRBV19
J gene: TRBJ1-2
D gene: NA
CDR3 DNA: TGTGCCAGTAGTAGGGGAGGTGTCTATGGCTACACCTTC
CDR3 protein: CASSRGGVYGYTF

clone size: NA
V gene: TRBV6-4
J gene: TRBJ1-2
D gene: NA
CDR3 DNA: TGTGCCAGCAGTTCGTCGTGGGAGGCCCGAGATGGCTACACCTTC
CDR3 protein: CASSSSWEARDGYTF

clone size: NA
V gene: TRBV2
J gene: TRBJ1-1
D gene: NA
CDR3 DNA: TGTGCCAGCAGCCCCCTCCAGGGAGGGGGGTTGAACACTGAAGCTTTCTTT
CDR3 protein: CASSPLQGGGLNTEAFF

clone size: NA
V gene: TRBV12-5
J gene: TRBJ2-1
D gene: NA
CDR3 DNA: TGTGCTAGTGGTTTGGGAAGCAACCCCTACAATGAGCAGTTCTTC
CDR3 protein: CASGLGSNPYNEQFF

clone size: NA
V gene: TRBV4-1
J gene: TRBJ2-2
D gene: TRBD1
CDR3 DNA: TGCGCCAGCAGCCAAGAGACCGGGACAGGGTTGGCCGGGGAGCTGTTTTTT
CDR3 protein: CASSQETGTGLAGELFF

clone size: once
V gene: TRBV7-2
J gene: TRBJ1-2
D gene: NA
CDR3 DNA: TGTGCCAGCAGCTTCGCCCCCGGGACCAATGGCTACACCTTC
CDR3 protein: CASSFAPGTNGYTF

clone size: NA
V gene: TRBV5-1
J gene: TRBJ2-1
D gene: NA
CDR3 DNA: TGCGCCAGCAGCTTCGGGGGTGGGAAGTACAATGAGCAGTTCTTC
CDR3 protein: CASSFGGGKYNEQFF

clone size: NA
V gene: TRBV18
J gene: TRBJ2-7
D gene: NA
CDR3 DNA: TGTGCCAGCTCACCGACGAGGGAGAGGACCTACGAGCAGTACTTC
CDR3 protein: CASSPTRERTYEQYF

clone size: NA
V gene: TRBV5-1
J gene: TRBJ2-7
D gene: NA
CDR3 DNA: TGCGCCAGCAGTTTGGGAGACCTTCCCTACGAGCAGTACTTC
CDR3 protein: CASSLGDLPYEQYF

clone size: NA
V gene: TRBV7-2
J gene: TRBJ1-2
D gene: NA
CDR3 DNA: TGTGCCAGCAGCTTAACTTCAGGGCCCTATGGCTACACCTTC
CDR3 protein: CASSLTSGPYGYTF

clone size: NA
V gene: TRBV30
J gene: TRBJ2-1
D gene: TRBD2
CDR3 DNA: TGTGCCTGGAGTGGGACTAGCAGACTCAATGAGCAGTTCTTC
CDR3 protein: CAWSGTSRLNEQFF

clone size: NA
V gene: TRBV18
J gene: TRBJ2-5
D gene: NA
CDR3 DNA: TGTGCCAGCTCACCGAACAACGACGAGACCCAGTACTTC
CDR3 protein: CASSPNNDETQYF

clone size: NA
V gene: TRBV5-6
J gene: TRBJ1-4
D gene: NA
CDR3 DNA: TGTGCCAGCAGCCGTCTCAGGGAAACGACTAATGAAAAACTGTTTTTT
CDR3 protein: CASSRLRETTNEKLFF

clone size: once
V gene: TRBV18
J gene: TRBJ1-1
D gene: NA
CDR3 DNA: TGTGCCAGCTCACCATTTGGGGCGGCGAACACTGAAGCTTTCTTT
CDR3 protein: CASSPFGAANTEAFF

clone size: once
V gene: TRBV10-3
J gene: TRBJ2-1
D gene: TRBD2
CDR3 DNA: TGTGCCATCAGGCAGGCGGGGGCCGGGAGGGCATCCAATGAGCAGTTCTTC
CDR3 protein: CAIRQAGAGRASNEQFF

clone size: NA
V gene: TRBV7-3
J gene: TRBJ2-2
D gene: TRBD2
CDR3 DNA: TGTGCCAGCAGCCCCCCCACTAGCGGGAGCATCCTGGGGACCGGGGAGCTGTTTTTT
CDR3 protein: CASSPPTSGSILGTGELFF

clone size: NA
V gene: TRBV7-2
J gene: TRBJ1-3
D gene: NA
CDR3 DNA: TGTGCCAGCAGCTTAGTTGGGGAAGGTGGAAACACCATATATTTT
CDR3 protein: CASSLVGEGGNTIYF

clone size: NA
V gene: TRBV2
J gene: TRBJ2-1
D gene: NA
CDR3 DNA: TGTGCCAGCAGAGTTTACAATGAGCAGTTCTTC
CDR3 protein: CASRVYNEQFF

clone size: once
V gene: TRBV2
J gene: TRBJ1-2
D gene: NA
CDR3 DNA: TGTGCCAGCAGTGAAGTGAATCGCTGGGACTATGGCTACACCTTC
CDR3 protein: CASSEVNRWDYGYTF

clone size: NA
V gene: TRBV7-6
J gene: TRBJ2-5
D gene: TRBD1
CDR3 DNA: TGTGCCAGCAGCCATCCCGGGACAGGGGGCTTAGAGACCCAGTACTTC
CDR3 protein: CASSHPGTGGLETQYF

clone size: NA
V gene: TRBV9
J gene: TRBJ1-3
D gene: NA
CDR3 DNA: TGTGCCAGCAGCGTTCAGGGCGGGAACACCATATATTTT
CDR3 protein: CASSVQGGNTIYF

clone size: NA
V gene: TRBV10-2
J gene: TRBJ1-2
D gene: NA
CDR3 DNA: TGCGCCAGCAGAAGTTCCAGCTATTTTGGCTACACCTTC
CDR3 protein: CASRSSSYFGYTF

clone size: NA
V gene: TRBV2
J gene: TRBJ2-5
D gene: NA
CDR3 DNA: TGTGCCAGCAGGGCAGGGGCGGAGACCCAGTACTTC
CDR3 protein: CASRAGAETQYF

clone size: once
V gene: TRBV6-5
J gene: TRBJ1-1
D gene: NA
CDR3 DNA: TGTGCCAGCAGTTATGGGCGGGGCGCCACTGAAGCTTTCTTT
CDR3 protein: CASSYGRGATEAFF

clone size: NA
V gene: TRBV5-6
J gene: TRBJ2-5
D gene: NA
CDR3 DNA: TGTGCCAGCAGCTTGGGGACCCGACAAGAGACCCAGTACTTC
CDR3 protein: CASSLGTRQETQYF

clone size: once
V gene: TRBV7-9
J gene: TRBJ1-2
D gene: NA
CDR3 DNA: TGTGCCAGCAGCCGAGGGGCAGGGATTGGCTACACCTTC
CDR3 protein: CASSRGAGIGYTF

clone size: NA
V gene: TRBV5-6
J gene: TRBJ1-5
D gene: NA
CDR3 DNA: TGTGCCAGCAGCTTATATAGGCTCCAGGATCAGCCCCAGCATTTT
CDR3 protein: CASSLYRLQDQPQHF

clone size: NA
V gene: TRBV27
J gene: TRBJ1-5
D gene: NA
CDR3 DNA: TGTGCCAGCAGTCCAGGGCCCGGCGGTACGCCCCAGCATTTT
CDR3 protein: CASSPGPGGTPQHF